The source of this T cell receptor beta chain is a study of OX40 agonist ivuxolimab in advanced cancers. Overall study: Antecedent anti-PD-1, anti-PD-L1 or anti-CTLA-4 therapy was permissible, with under 50% having received some. Study conclusions and caveats: On average, CD8+ T cells had more expanded clones than CD4+. Clonal expansion from baseline to week 6 occurred in both CD4+ and CD8+ T cells.

This clone is a singleton in its sample. Its antigen is unidentified. In germline, CDR1 is SNHLY, CDR2 FYNNEI. V was clipped by 4 bases and J by 2 bases; unmatched bases: 7. The CDR3 length is 15 residues. Using immunoSEQ multiplex PCR, the repertoire was profiled, and TCRdb retains in-frame clones only, with some absent. This table has 60,000 to 75,000 clones, almost 85% appearing once. The sequences come from CD4+ or CD8+ T cells sorted from blood, collected in a trial of the OX40 agonist ivuxolimab. The TCR was taken from an adult with an advanced solid tumor such as melanoma, head and neck, liver or kidney cancer. The gene calls are TRBV2 and TRBJ2-5; 7 nucleotides match TRBD1. The CDR3 loop reads CASSGGQVFQETQYF. CDR3 sequence (DNA): TGTGCCAGCAGTGGAGGACAGGTTTTTCAAGAGACCCAGTACTTC.